The TCR beta chain under discussion was sequenced for a study of spatial heterogeneity in lung cancer. This sample's time point: sample taken at primary tumor resection. Whole RNA from tumor, nontumor lung or frozen PBMC was sequenced unsorted. This clonotype has just a few counts. Each CDR3 protein gets one entry after TCRdb re-called the 5' RACE reads with MiXCR. Among almost 75,000 distinct CDR3 sequences listed, about 14% were seen once. CDR3 size: 14 residues. The germline V gene encodes CDR1 SQVTM and CDR2 ANQGSEA. V lost 0 bases and J 5 bases, leaving 13 bases between the germline ends. Sequences were derived from PBMCs, sampled at surgery. The chain links TRBV29-1 to TRBJ1-1; the D gene is possibly TRBD1 (6 bases). This TCR was recovered from a male donor with early-stage non-small cell lung cancer. DNA for the CDR3: TGCAGCGTTGAAGAGGTCGGCAGGGGAACTGAAGCTTTCTTT. It specifies CSVEEVGRGTEAFF.